The clone carrying this T cell receptor (beta chain) was seen more than once but under ten times. The antigen remains unidentified. The sample originates from a study of blood T cells in healthy people across ages. Primers used in a second PCR of roughly 6 to 11 cycles were a sample-barcoded 5' primer and a J-beta primer mix. A single record per CDR3 protein comes from TCRdb applying MiXCR to the 5' RACE reads. Of 650,000 or so distinct CDR3 sequences listed, about 51% are singletons. Isolating PBMCs gave at least 6.5 million of these cells per sample. With 3 bases clipped from V and 9 bases from J, the junction kept 11 bases outside the gene matches. The CDR3 extends over 15 amino acids. Germline V gives CDR1 SGHRS, CDR2 YFSETQ. General study results and limits: Total diversity from one million sequenced T cells was likely underestimated. Higher diversity and more naive CD4+ cells were features of long-lived donors, compared to aged donors. As naive T cell percentage varied, TCR beta diversity correlated strongly with it.

This receptor was obtained from a woman aged 80 or older in good health. The gene calls are TRBV5-1 and TRBJ2-5, with TRBD2 identical over 10 bases. The material sequenced was blood. The CDR3, as DNA: TGCGCCAGCAGCTCCCAAGGGCGAACTAGCGGGGCCCAGTACTTC. Amino acid sequence: CASSSQGRTSGAQYF.